This T cell receptor beta chain was identified during a study of response to subunit inactivated influenza vaccine. Findings and limits, study-wide: Seasonal influenza vaccination, on each occasion, was suggested by the authors to recruit few new T cells.

V was clipped by 5 bases and J by 4 bases; unmatched bases: 9. Germline loops: CDR1 SGHAT, CDR2 FQNNGV. This CDR3 is 16 amino acids long. Via MiXCR, TCRdb re-called the RT-PCR reads, giving one row per CDR3 protein. The sample holds under 850,000 distinct CDR3 sequences; about 18% are singletons and the top ten take about a tenth. The sample holds many counts of this clonotype. The antigen is undetermined. The clonotype was recovered from a man in his fifties who received an inactivated influenza vaccine. Sequencing used PBMCs from blood, obtained around 5 days after vaccination. The chain joins TRBV11-2 to TRBJ2-3, with TRBD2 matching 10 bases. The CDR3 coding sequence is TGTGCCAGCAGCCCTACCGCTAGCGGGGGAGCAGATACGCAGTATTTT. It is translated as CASSPTASGGADTQYF.